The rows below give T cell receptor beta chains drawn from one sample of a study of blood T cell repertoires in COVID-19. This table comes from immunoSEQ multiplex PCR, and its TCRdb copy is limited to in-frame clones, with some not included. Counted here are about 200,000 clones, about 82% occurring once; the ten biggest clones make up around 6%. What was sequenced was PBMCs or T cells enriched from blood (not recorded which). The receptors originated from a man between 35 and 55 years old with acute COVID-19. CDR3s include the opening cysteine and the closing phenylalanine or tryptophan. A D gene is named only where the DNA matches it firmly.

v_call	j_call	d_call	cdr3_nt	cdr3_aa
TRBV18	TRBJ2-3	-	TGTGCCAGCTCCCCTAGCACAGATACGCAGTATTTT	CASSPSTDTQYF
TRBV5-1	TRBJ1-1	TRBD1	TGCGCCAGCAGCTGGGGACAGGAAGCTTTCTTT	CASSWGQEAFF
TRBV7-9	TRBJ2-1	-	TGTGCCAGCAGCTTAGTGGCAAACAATGAGCAGTTCTTC	CASSLVANNEQFF
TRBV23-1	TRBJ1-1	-	TGCGCCAGCAGTCAACCCTACAGCGGCACTGAAGCTTTCTTT	CASSQPYSGTEAFF
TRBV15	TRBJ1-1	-	TGTGCCACCAGCAGAGATCCGGGGGTAGGCACTGAAGCTTTCTTT	CATSRDPGVGTEAFF
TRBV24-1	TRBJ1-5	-	TGTGCCACCAGTGATTCCAGGGCATATCAGCCCCAGCATTTT	CATSDSRAYQPQHF
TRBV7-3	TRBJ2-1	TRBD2	TGTGCCAGCAGCTTGGGACTAGCGGGAGCGGGTGAGCAGTTCTTC	CASSLGLAGAGEQFF
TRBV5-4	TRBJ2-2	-	TGTGCCAGCAGCTATCCCGACAGACACACCGGGGAGCTGTTTTTT	CASSYPDRHTGELFF
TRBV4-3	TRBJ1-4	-	TGCGCCAGCAGCCTTGACACAGCTCCACTTGAAAAACTGTTTTTT	CASSLDTAPLEKLFF
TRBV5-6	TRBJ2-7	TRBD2	TGTGCCAGCAGCTTGGCAGGGACTAGGATTTCCGAGCAGTACTTC	CASSLAGTRISEQYF